This is a list of T cell receptor beta chains from one sample in a study of blood T cells in healthy people across ages. TCRdb itself ran the 5' RACE reads through MiXCR, one entry per CDR3 protein. The sample consists of hundreds of thousands of distinct CDR3 sequences, more than 20% of them appearing once. This sample was also put to use in a study of T cells of mothers and their children.

Sequenced sample: blood. All receptors come from a boy younger than 18 in good health. The CDR3 runs from the conserved cysteine through the conserved F or W. D genes are given only for firm matches. Rows may omit the clone size; those that give it use once, few, many or a size class.

D gene,V gene,J gene,clone size,CDR3 protein,CDR3 DNA
TRBD2,TRBV28,TRBJ2-3,few,CASRPLAGGPKHRSDTQYF,TGTGCCAGCAGACCGCTAGCGGGAGGGCCTAAGCATCGTTCGGATACGCAGTATTTT
TRBD2,TRBV7-2,TRBJ2-7,few,CASSLGGLVQYF,TGTGCCAGCAGCTTAGGGGGACTAGTCCAGTACTTC
NA,TRBV7-2,TRBJ2-3,NA,CASSTGRRTDTQYF,TGTGCCAGCAGCACAGGGAGGAGGACAGATACGCAGTATTTT
NA,TRBV4-3,TRBJ2-2,few,CASSHGTNTGELFF,TGCGCCAGCAGCCACGGTACGAACACCGGGGAGCTGTTTTTT
TRBD2,TRBV20-1,TRBJ2-7,few,CSALGLASTYEQYF,TGCAGTGCTCTGGGACTAGCGTCCACCTACGAGCAGTACTTC
NA,TRBV10-3,TRBJ2-5,NA,CAISEVAAKGETQYF,TGTGCCATCAGTGAGGTAGCGGCCAAGGGAGAGACCCAGTACTTC
TRBD1,TRBV24-1,TRBJ2-5,few,CATGTAQETQYF,TGTGCCACCGGGACAGCTCAAGAGACCCAGTACTTC
NA,TRBV6-5,TRBJ2-1,NA,CATTESSYNEQFF,TGTGCCACGACAGAAAGCTCCTACAATGAGCAGTTCTTC
NA,TRBV7-9,TRBJ1-6,NA,CASSSQDLNSPLHF,TGTGCCAGCAGTTCCCAGGACCTTAATTCACCCCTCCACTTT
TRBD1,TRBV25-1,TRBJ1-1,few,CASSDRQGVRNTEAFF,TGTGCCAGCAGTGACCGACAGGGGGTGAGGAACACTGAAGCTTTCTTT
TRBD2,TRBV7-2,TRBJ2-5,few,CASSISGGAGETQYF,TGTGCCAGCAGCATTAGCGGGGGGGCTGGGGAGACCCAGTACTTC
NA,TRBV6-5,TRBJ1-1,once,CASNRGVFAEAFF,TGTGCCAGCAATCGGGGGGTTTTCGCTGAAGCTTTCTTT
TRBD2,TRBV6-1,TRBJ2-1,NA,CASSTSGGGHNEQFF,TGTGCCAGCTCCACTAGCGGGGGGGGACACAATGAGCAGTTCTTC
TRBD1,TRBV20-1,TRBJ2-4,few,CSARTRDRGYGKNIQYF,TGCAGTGCTAGAACCCGGGACAGGGGGTATGGCAAAAACATTCAGTACTTC